The 8 T cell receptor beta chains in this list originate from one sample, sequenced in a study of T-cell reconstitution after alpha-beta-depleted transplantation in children listed by TCRdb under 2016. Library preparation was by PCR. Sequencing instrument: Illumina HiSeq 2500. TCR libraries were prepared with molecular barcoding, using unique molecular identifiers to normalize TCRbeta repertoire quantification. The public reads were quality trimmed at Q25 with fastp and then assembled into clones with MiXCR by TCRdb, keeping productive beta chains. Rows with one shared CDR3 protein collapse into an entry with the most common genes and DNA. Within this sample are about 250,000 distinct CDR3 sequences, with approximately 24% of them counted one time only. The top ten constitute 4% to 6% of the sample. The intended sense of this specimen's treatment or condition label: allogeneic hematopoietic cell transplantation with graft depleted of TCRalphabeta T cells and CD19 B cells.

Specimen: PBMCs, mostly from graft donor cells, collected 360 days after TCRalphabeta/CD19-depleted stem cell transplant. These receptors all stem from a female patient aged 2-10 years who had a stem cell transplant for congenital amegakaryocytic thrombocytopenia, so the T cells may come from the graft donor.

The rearrangement uses TRBV28 and TRBJ2-2, with 8 bases identical to TRBD2. Unmatched junction bases numbered 9, after V lost 6 bases and J lost 6 bases. CDR3 length equals 15 residues. Per germline, CDR1 MDHEN and CDR2 SYDVKM. CDR3 nucleotide sequence: TGTGCCAGCAGCCTCCTTAGGACTAGCTCCGGGGAGCTGTTTTTT. Protein: CASSLLRTSSGELFF. Complete variable domain (other parts from reference TRBV28 and TRBJ2-2): DVKVTQSSRYLVKRTGEKVFLECVQDMDHENMFWYRQDPGLGLRLIYFSYDVKMKEKGDIPEGYSVSREKKERFSLILESASTNQTSMYLCASSLLRTSSGELFFGEGSRLTVL.

This clonotype appeared a few times. This chain uses TRBV12-3 or TRBV12-4 with TRBJ1-4; TRBD1 is a possible D gene (6 bases). The V end lost 5 bases, the J end lost 5 bases, and 15 bases lay between the germline ends. This CDR3 has 15 residues. The CDR3 loop is CASSKGGRPNEKLFF. Written as DNA, the CDR3 is TGTGCCAGCAGTAAAGGGGGACGGCCGAATGAAAAACTGTTTTTT.

The chain employs TRBV13 and TRBJ2-1, with D hard to call. Per the germline V gene, CDR1 is PRHDT and CDR2 is FYEKMQ (reference sequence). Trimming cost V 2 bases and J 7 bases, with 9 bases left between them. The CDR3 extends over 13 amino acids. CDR3 sequence reads: CASSLSGKNEQFF. CDR3 in DNA: TGTGCCAGCAGCTTATCTGGTAAGAATGAGCAGTTCTTC.

This rearrangement joins TRBV5-1 to TRBJ2-7; 9 nucleotides agree with TRBD1. The V gene's germline CDR1 is SGHRS and CDR2 YFSETQ. This CDR3 is 14 amino acids long. The ends lost 2 bases at V and 5 bases at J; junction bases unmatched: 5. The CDR3 sequence: CASSLQGALDEQYF. The DNA of the CDR3 is TGCGCCAGCAGCTTACAGGGGGCATTGGACGAGCAGTACTTC.

The rearrangement joins TRBV2 to TRBJ1-5, with 7 nucleotides matching TRBD1. The V and J ends lost 8 bases and 6 bases, in that order; junction bases with no gene match: 7. In germline, CDR1 is SNHLY, CDR2 FYNNEI. The CDR3 is 13 residues long. In nucleotides, the CDR3 is TGTGCCAGCCACCAGGGGGTCGGTCAGCCCCAGCATTTT. Protein product: CASHQGVGQPQHF.

This clonotype appeared once. This chain links TRBV25-1 with TRBJ1-4; D remains ambiguous. Trimming left V 1 base short and J 8 bases short, with 11 bases between. The CDR3 loop spans 14 amino acids. Germline-derived CDR1 and CDR2 are MGHDK and SYGVNS. CDR3 loop: CASSEFGDPEKLFF. CDR3 DNA: TGTGCCAGCAGTGAATTCGGGGATCCGGAAAAACTGTTTTTT.

This clonotype has only a few counts. V usage is TRBV6-5 and J usage is TRBJ2-5; TRBD2 matches at 14 bases. V lost 0 bases to trimming and J lost 4 bases; unmatched junction nucleotides: 4. Germline loops: CDR1 MNHEY, CDR2 SVGAGI. The CDR3 is made up of 17 amino acids. CDR3 coding DNA: TGTGCCAGCAGTTACTCGACTAGCGGGAGGGTCGGAGAGACCCAGTACTTC. The encoded protein is CASSYSTSGRVGETQYF.

This clonotype was detected only a few times. V is TRBV5-1 and J is TRBJ2-2; unclear D gene. V lost 0 bases to trimming and J lost 4 bases, with 7 bases between them. The length of the CDR3 is 14 residues. Germline V gene lookup returns CDR1 SGHRS and CDR2 YFSETQ. This CDR3 is CASSLERVTGELFF. CDR3 nucleotides: TGCGCCAGCAGCTTGGAACGGGTCACCGGGGAGCTGTTTTTT.